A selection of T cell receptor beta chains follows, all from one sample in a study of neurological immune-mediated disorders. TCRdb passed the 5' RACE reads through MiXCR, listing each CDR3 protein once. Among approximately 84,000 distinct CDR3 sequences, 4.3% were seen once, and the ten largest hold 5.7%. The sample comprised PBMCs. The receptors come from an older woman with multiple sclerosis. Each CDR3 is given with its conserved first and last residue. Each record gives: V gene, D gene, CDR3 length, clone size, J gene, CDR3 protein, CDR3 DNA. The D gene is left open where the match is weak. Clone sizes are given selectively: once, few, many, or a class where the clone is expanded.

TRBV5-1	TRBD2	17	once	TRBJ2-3	CASSGSGGAEGTDTQYF	TGCGCCAGCAGCGGTAGCGGGGGGGCGGAGGGCACAGATACACAGTATTTT
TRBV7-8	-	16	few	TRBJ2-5	CASSLTAPGWGETQYF	TGTGCCAGCAGCTTAACAGCGCCGGGGTGGGGGGAGACCCAGTACTTC
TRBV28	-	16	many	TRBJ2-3	CASSEIGSRATDTQYF	TGTGCCAGCAGTGAGATCGGGTCTAGGGCCACAGATACGCAGTATTTT
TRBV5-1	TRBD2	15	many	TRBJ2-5	CASSLAGGAEETQYF	TGCGCCAGCAGCTTGGCCGGGGGGGCGGAAGAGACCCAGTACTTC
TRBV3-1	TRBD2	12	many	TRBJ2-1	CASSVLAGEQFF	TGTGCCAGCAGCGTCCTAGCGGGGGAGCAGTTCTTC
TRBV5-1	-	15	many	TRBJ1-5	CASSLGDSGNQPQHF	TGCGCCAGCAGCTTGGGGGACTCCGGCAATCAGCCCCAGCATTTT
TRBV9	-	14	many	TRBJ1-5	CASSSRMGTDTQHF	TGTGCCAGCAGCTCGCGGATGGGCACAGATACGCAGCATTTT
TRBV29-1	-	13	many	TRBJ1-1	CSVIPTRGSEAFF	TGCAGCGTTATACCCACCCGAGGATCTGAAGCTTTCTTT
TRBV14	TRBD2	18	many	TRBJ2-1	CASSHIYRLAGTYNEQFF	TGTGCCAGCAGCCACATATATAGACTAGCGGGGACCTACAATGAGCAGTTCTTC
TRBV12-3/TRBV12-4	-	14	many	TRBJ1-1	CASSLVLGGTEAFF	TGTGCCAGCAGTTTAGTTCTGGGGGGCACTGAAGCTTTCTTT
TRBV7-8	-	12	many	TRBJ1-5	CASSSTNQPQHF	TGTGCCAGCAGCTCTACCAATCAGCCCCAGCATTTT
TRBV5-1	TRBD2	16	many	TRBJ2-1	CASSSPRAREDNEQFF	TGCGCCAGCAGCTCCCCAAGGGCGCGGGAGGACAATGAGCAGTTCTTC
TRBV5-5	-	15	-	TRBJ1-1	CASSPSLGRGTEAFF	TGTGCCAGCAGCCCGTCGCTGGGAAGAGGCACTGAAGCTTTCTTT
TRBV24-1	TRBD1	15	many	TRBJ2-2	CATSDRTGRTGELFF	TGTGCCACCAGTGATCGGACAGGGAGGACCGGGGAGCTGTTTTTT
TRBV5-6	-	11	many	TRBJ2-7	CASSQRREQYF	TGTGCCAGCAGCCAAAGGAGGGAGCAGTACTTC
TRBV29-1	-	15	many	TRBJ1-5	CSVGEGPFGNQPQHF	TGCAGCGTTGGCGAAGGACCTTTCGGCAATCAGCCCCAGCATTTT
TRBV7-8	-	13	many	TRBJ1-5	CASSLVGSQPQHF	TGTGCCAGCAGCTTGGTCGGATCGCAGCCCCAGCATTTT
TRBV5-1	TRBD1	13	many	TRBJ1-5	CASSRGQGLPQHF	TGCGCCAGCAGCAGGGGACAGGGACTTCCCCAGCATTTT
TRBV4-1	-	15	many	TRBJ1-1	CASSHPRGRDTEAFF	TGCGCCAGCAGCCACCCGCGGGGGCGCGACACTGAAGCTTTCTTT
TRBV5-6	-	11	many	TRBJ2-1	CASSQGREQFF	TGTGCCAGCAGCCAAGGGAGGGAGCAGTTCTTC
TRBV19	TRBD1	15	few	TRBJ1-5	CASSIWTGAIQPQHF	TGTGCCAGTAGTATTTGGACAGGGGCGATTCAGCCCCAGCATTTT
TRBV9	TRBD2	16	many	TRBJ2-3	CASSGVLAGGPVAQYF	TGTGCCAGCAGCGGAGTACTAGCGGGGGGCCCCGTCGCGCAGTATTTT